This T cell receptor (beta chain) comes out of a study of shared clonotypes between healthy human individuals. Study-level information: Participating donors consisted of a couple of women and a few men aged 18 to 49. Study results and limitations: The researchers took only blood, and tissue repertoires probably look different.

Produced via immunoSEQ multiplex PCR; TCRdb's table is partial and in-frame only. The sample includes about 1 million clones, 65% to 80% of them seen just once. This clone showed up just a few times. Its antigen is unidentified. CDR1 is MNHEY and CDR2 is SVGAGI in the germline V gene. J lost 4 bases, V lost 5 bases, and 7 bases had no gene match. This CDR3 comprises 14 residues. The sample taken for sequencing was memory CD4+ T cells sorted from blood. Subset noted: CD45RA-negative fraction. The TCR sequence derives from a man aged 18-30 years in good health. The rearrangement joins TRBV6-5 to TRBJ2-5; 7 positions agree with TRBD2. For the CDR3, the DNA is TGTGCCAGCAGTCGACAAGCGGGAAGAGAGACCCAGTACTTC. This encodes CASSRQAGRETQYF.